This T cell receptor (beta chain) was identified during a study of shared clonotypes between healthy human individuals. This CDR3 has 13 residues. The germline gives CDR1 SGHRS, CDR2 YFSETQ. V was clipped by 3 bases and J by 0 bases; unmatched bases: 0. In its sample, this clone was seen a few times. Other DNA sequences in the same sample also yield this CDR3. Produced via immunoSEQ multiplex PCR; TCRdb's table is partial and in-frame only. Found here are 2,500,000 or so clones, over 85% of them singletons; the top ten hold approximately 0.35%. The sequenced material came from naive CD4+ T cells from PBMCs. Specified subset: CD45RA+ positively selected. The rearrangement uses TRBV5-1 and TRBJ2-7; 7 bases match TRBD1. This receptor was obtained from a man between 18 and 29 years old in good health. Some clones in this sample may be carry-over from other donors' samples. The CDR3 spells CASSWDSSYEQYF. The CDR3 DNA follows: TGCGCCAGCAGCTGGGACAGCTCCTACGAGCAGTACTTC.